The entry below describes one TCR beta chain. What it recognizes is unknown. CDR3 length equals 12 residues. Trimming removed 8 bases from V and 5 bases from J; junction bases left unmatched: 5. Germline CDR1 and CDR2: SGHTA and FQGNSA. This entry belongs to a study of T cells in localized non-small cell lung cancer. The study's findings and limits: A higher density of T cells in blood coincided with extended overall survival.

Clones were sequenced by immunoSEQ multiplex PCR, and TCRdb holds only the in-frame ones, with some missing. The data show approximately 10,000 clones, 90% to 95% seen once. The source of this sequence is a male donor aged 60 or over with stage III lung adenocarcinoma. Sample: peripheral blood, taken before any cancer treatment. This chain uses TRBV7-2 with TRBJ2-5; 7 bases match TRBD1. CDR3 nucleotides: TGTGCCAGCGAGGGGGCGGAGGAGACCCAGTACTTC. As protein: CASEGAEETQYF.